The clone carrying this TCR beta chain has a single count. Its antigen is unidentified. One end of the junction fails to match germline, which may point to a read error. TCR beta cDNA was reverse-transcribed from around 0.55 ug of total RNA. The reaction used a constant-region primer and ProtoScript II reverse transcriptase. ARM-PCR was slightly modified, and three nested multiplex PCR rounds with it gave rise to the TCR beta libraries. TCRdb re-derived calls from the multiplex PCR reads in MiXCR, one entry per CDR3 protein. The sample lists 70,000 to 75,000 distinct CDR3 sequences; over 60% were seen once. This specimen comes from a study of tumor-infiltrating lymphocytes in primary liver carcinoma. Study background: Ranging in age from 30 to 69 years, the patients were men and women.

Study-wide results and limits: Tumor specimens were characterized by a significantly higher top-250-clone fraction than blood (p = 0.039).

Joint extraction of RNA and DNA used roughly 17-32 mg of bulk tissue that was unsorted. Each tumor specimen held more than 75% viable tumor cells. Material: liver tumor tissue from sampling region 4. Indicated subset: tumor region T4, right-lateral pole. The source of this sequence is a man aged 35 to 55 with primary liver carcinoma and hepatitis B virus infection.

CDR3 sequence: CASSRWTSGSHEQFF. The CDR3, as DNA: TGTGCCAGCAGCCGATGGACTAGCGGGAGCCATGAGCAGTTCTTT. The chain couples TRBV28 to TRBJ2-1; TRBD2 agrees at 13 bases. This CDR3 has 15 residues. CDR1 and CDR2 from the germline V gene are MDHEN and SYDVKM.